This TCR beta chain emerged from a study of a mutant IDH1 vaccine in newly diagnosed glioma. Study context: Before enrollment, patients got radiotherapy alone, temozolomide alone, or mostly the combination.

Time point defined: baseline, week 1 (first vaccination visit). The treatment: pre-vaccination baseline after standard-of-care therapy. This clone has more than one count but fewer than ten. Sequencing was performed with immunoSEQ multiplex PCR; in TCRdb, only in-frame clones are kept and a portion is missing. The sample records roughly 41,000 clones, roughly 78% being singletons. V was clipped by 5 bases and J by 9 bases, with 11 bases between them. CDR3 length: 13 amino acids. Germline CDR1 LNHDA, CDR2 SQIVND (reference sequence). The sequenced sample was PBMCs, obtained from a glioma patient treated with radiotherapy, temozolomide or both. V usage is TRBV19 and J usage is TRBJ1-6, with a weak D call TRBD1 (6 bases). The sequence came from a man aged 40-49 years with glioma. Some clones in this sample may be carry-over from other donors' samples. The CDR3 bases are TGTGCCAGTAGTGTTGGACAGCCTTCACCCCTCCACTTT. This codes for CASSVGQPSPLHF.